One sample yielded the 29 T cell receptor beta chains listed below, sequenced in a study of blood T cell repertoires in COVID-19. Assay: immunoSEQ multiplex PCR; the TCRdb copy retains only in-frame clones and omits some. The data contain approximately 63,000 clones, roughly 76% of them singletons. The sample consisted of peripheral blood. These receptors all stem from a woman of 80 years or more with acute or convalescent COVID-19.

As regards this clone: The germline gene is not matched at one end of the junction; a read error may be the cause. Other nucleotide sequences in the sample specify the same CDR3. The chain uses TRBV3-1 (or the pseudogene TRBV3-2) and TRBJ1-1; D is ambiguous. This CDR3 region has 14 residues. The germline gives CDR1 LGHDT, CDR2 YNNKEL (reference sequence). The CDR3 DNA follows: TGTGCCAGCAGCCAAGGTTCAGGTCACACTGAAGCTTTTTTT. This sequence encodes CASSQGSGHTEAFF.

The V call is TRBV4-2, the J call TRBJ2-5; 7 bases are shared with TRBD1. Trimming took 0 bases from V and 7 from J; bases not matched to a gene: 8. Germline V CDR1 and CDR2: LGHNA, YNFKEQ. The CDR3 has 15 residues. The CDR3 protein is CASSQDQAPGGTQYF. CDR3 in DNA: TGTGCCAGCAGCCAAGATCAGGCGCCAGGGGGGACCCAGTACTTC.

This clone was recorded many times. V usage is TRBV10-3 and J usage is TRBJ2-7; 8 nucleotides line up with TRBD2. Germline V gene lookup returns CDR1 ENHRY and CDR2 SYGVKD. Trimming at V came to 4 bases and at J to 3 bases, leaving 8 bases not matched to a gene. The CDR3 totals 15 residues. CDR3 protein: CAISVGASGRYEQYF. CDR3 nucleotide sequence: TGTGCCATCAGTGTAGGGGCTAGCGGGCGCTACGAGCAGTACTTC.

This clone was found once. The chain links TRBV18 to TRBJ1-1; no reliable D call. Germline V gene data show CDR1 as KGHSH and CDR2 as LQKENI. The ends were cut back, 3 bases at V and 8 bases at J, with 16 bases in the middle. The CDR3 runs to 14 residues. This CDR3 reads CASSPMARDSEAFF. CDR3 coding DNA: TGTGCCAGCTCACCGATGGCAAGAGACTCAGAAGCTTTCTTT. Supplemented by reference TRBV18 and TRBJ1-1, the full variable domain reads NAGVMQNPRHLVRRRGQEARLRCSPMKGHSHVYWYRQLPEEGLKFMVYLQKENIIDESGMPKERFSAEFPKEGPSILRIQQVVRGDSAAYFCASSPMARDSEAFFGQGTRLTVV.

The CDR3 DNA follows: TGTGCCAGCAGAGCTCCCCGCCCAGGGTCTGGAAACACCATATATTTT. This encodes CASRAPRPGSGNTIYF. The chain is built from TRBV6-6 and TRBJ1-3; D might be TRBD1 (5 bases). V gave up 6 bases and J gave up 1 base, with 16 bases separating them. The length of the CDR3 is 16 residues. The germline CDR1 and CDR2 sequences are MNHNY and SVGAGI (reference sequence).

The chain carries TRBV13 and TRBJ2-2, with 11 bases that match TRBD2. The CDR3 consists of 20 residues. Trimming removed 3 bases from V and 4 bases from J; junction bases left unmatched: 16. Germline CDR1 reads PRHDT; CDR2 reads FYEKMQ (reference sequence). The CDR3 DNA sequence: TGTGCCAGCAGCTTGAGGCCTAGCGGGAGGATCGATGATAGCACCGGGGAGCTGTTTTTT. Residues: CASSLRPSGRIDDSTGELFF. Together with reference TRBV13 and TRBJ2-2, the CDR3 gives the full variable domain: AAGVIQSPRHLIKEKRETATLKCYPIPRHDTVYWYQQGPGQDPQFLISFYEKMQSDKGSIPDRFSAQQFSDYHSELNMSSLELGDSALYFCASSLRPSGRIDDSTGELFFGEGSRLTVL.

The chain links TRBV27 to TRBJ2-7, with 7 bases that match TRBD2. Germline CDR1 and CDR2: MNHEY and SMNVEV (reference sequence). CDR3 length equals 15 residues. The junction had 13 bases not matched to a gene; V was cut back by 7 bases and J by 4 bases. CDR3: CASTFGGGTFYEQYF. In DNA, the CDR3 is TGTGCCAGCACCTTTGGGGGGGGGACTTTTTACGAGCAGTACTTC.

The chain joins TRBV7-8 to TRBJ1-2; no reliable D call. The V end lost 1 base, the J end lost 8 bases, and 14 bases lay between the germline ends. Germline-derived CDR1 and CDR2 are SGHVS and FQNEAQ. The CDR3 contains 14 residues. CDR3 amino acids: CASSLGGELWGYTF. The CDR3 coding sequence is TGTGCCAGCAGCTTAGGTGGGGAGCTGTGGGGCTACACCTTC. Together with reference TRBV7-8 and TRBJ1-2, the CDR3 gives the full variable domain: GAGVSQSPRYKVAKRGQDVALRCDPISGHVSLFWYQQALGQGPEFLTYFQNEAQLDKSGLPSDRFFAERPEGSVSTLKIQRTQQEDSAVYLCASSLGGELWGYTFGSGTRLTVV.

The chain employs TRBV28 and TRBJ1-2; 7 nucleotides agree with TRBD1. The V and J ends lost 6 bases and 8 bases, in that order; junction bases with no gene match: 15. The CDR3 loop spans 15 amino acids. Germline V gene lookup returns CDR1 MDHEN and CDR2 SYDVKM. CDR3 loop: CASRTPTGSGGGYTF. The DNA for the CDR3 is TGTGCCAGCAGAACACCGACAGGGTCCGGGGGAGGCTACACCTTC.

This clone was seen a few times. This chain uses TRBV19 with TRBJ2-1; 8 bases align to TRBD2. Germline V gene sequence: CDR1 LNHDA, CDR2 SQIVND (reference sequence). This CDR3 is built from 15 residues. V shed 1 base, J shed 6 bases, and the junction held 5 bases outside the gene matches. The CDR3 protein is CASSIGTSGSNEQFF. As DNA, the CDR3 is TGTGCCAGTAGTATAGGCACTAGCGGCTCCAATGAGCAGTTCTTC.

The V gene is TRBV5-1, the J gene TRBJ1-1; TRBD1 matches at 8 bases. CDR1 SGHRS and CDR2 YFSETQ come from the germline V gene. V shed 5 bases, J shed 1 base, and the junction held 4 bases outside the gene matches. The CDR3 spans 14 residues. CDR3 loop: CASRPGQENTEAFF. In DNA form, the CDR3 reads TGCGCCAGCAGACCGGGACAGGAGAACACTGAAGCTTTCTTT.

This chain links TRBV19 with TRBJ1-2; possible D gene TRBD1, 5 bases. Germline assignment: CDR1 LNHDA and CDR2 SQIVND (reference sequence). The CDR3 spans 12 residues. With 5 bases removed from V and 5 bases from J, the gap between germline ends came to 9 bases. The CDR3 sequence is CASSPSGYGYTF. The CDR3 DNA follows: TGTGCCAGTAGTCCGTCAGGGTATGGCTACACCTTC. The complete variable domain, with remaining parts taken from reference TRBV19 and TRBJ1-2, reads DGGITQSPKYLFRKEGQNVTLSCEQNLNHDAMYWYRQDPGQGLRLIYYSQIVNDFQKGDIAEGYSVSREKKESFPLTVTSAQKNPTAFYLCASSPSGYGYTFGSGTRLTVV.

The CDR3 reads CATANRGLSYEQYF. The CDR3 bases are TGTGCCACAGCGAACAGGGGGCTGTCCTACGAGCAGTACTTC. This rearrangement joins TRBV19 to TRBJ2-7; 9 nucleotides match TRBD1. From germline, CDR1 is LNHDA and CDR2 SQIVND (reference sequence). The CDR3 is 14 residues long. Losses at the gene ends were 10 bases for V and 1 base for J; bases not matched to a gene: 8.

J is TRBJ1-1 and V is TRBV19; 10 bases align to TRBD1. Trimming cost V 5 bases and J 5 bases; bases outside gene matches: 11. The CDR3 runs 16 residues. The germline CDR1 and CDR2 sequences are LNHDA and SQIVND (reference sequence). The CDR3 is CASSSGGQGRGTEAFF. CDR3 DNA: TGTGCCAGTAGTTCGGGGGGACAGGGGAGAGGGACTGAAGCTTTCTTT.

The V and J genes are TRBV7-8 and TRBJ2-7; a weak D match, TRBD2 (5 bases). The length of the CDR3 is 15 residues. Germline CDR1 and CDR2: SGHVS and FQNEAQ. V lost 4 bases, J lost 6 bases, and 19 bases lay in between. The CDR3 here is CASSSKGLGSAEQYF. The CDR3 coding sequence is TGTGCCAGCAGCTCAAAGGGTCTAGGGAGTGCCGAGCAGTACTTC.

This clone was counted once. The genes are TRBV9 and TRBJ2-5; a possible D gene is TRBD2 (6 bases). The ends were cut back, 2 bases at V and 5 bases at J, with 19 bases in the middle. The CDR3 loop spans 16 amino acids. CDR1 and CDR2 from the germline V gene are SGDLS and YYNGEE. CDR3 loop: CASSVGLARVWETQYF. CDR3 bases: TGTGCCAGCAGCGTGGGGCTAGCGAGAGTTTGGGAGACCCAGTACTTC.

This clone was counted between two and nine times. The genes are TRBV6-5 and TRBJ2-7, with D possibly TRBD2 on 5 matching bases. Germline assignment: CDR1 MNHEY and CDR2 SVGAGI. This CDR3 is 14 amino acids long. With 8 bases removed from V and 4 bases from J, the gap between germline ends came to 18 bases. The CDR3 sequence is CASSMGDFGYEQYF. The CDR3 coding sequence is TGTGCCAGCTCCATGGGAGACTTCGGGTACGAGCAGTACTTC.

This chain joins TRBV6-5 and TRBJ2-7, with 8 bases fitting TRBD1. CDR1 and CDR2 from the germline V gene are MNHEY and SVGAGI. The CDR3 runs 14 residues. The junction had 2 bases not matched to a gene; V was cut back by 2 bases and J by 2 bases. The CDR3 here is CASSYPGGPYEQYF. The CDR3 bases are TGTGCCAGCAGTTACCCAGGGGGCCCCTACGAGCAGTACTTC.

The CDR3 region has the DNA TGCAGCGTGGGGGCTCGGCGGGAGGGCCTCGGCGAGCAGTTCTTC. It is translated as CSVGARREGLGEQFF. The chain employs TRBV29-1 and TRBJ2-1; TRBD2 agrees at 9 bases. The CDR3 length is 15 residues. Per germline, CDR1 SQVTM and CDR2 ANQGSEA. After removal of 6 bases from V and 10 bases from J, the junction contained 16 bases not matched to a gene.

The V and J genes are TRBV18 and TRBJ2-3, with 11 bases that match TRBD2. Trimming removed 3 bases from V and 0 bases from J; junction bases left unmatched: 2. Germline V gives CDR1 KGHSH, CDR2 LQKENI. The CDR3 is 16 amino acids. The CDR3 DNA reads TGTGCCAGCTCACCTTGGACTAGCGGGAGCACAGATACGCAGTATTTT. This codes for CASSPWTSGSTDTQYF.

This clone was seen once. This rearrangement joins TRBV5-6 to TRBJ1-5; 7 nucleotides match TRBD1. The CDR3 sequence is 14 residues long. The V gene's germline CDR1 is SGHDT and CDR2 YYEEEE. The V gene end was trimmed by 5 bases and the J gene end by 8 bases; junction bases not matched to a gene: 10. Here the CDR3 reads CASSRRQGVKPQHF. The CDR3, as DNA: TGTGCCAGCAGTCGAAGACAGGGAGTCAAGCCCCAGCATTTT.

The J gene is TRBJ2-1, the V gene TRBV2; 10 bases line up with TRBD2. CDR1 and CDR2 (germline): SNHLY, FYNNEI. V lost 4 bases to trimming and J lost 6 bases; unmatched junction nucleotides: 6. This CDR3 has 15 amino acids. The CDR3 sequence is CASSGLAGVFNEQFF. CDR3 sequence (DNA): TGTGCCAGCAGTGGGCTAGCGGGAGTCTTCAATGAGCAGTTCTTC.

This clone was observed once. CDR3 DNA sequence: TGTGCCAGAGACAGGGCTTATTACTACGAGCAGTACTTC. Translation: CARDRAYYYEQYF. The chain uses TRBV12-3 or TRBV12-4 and TRBJ2-7, with 7 bases that match TRBD1. V lost 9 bases to trimming and J lost 3 bases; unmatched junction nucleotides: 8. The CDR3 is 13 residues long.

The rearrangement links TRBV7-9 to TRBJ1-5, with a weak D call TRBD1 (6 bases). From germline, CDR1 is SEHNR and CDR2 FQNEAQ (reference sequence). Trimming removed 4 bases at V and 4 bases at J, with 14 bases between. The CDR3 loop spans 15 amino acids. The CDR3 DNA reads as TGTGCCAGCAGCTCCACAGGGATTCGAAATCAGCCCCAGCATTTT. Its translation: CASSSTGIRNQPQHF.

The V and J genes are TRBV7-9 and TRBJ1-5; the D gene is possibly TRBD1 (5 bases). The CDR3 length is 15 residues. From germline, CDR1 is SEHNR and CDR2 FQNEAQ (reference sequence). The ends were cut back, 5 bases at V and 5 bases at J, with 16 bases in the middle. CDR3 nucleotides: TGTGCCAGCAGCCGAACCTTTACAGGAGATCAGCCCCAGCATTTT. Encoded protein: CASSRTFTGDQPQHF.

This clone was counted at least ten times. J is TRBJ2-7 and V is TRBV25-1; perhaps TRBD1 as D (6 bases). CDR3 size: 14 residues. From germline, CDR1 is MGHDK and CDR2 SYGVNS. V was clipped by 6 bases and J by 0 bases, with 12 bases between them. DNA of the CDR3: TGTGCCAGCAGGAAGGACAGTTCCTCCTACGAGCAGTACTTC. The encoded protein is CASRKDSSSYEQYF.

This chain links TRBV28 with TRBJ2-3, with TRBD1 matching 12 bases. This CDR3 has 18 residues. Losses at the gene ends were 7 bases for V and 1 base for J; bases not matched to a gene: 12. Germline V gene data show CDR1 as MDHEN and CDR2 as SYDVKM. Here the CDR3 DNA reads TGTGCCAGCACCGAATGGGGGACAGGGGGCCGGGGCACAGATACGCAGTATTTT. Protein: CASTEWGTGGRGTDTQYF.

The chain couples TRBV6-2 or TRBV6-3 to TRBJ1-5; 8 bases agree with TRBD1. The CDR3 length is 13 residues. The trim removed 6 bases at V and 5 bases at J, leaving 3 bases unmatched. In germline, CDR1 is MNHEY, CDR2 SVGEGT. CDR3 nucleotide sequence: TGTGCCAGCAGCAGGGGGCAGGATCAGCCCCAGCATTTT. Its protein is CASSRGQDQPQHF.

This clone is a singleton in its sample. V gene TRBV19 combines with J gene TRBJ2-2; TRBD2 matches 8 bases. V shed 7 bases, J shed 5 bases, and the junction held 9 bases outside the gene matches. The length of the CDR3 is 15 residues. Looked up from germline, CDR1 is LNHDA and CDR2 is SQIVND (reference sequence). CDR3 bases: TGTGCCAGTATTCCAAGCGGGAGACAGACCGGGGAGCTGTTTTTT. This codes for CASIPSGRQTGELFF.